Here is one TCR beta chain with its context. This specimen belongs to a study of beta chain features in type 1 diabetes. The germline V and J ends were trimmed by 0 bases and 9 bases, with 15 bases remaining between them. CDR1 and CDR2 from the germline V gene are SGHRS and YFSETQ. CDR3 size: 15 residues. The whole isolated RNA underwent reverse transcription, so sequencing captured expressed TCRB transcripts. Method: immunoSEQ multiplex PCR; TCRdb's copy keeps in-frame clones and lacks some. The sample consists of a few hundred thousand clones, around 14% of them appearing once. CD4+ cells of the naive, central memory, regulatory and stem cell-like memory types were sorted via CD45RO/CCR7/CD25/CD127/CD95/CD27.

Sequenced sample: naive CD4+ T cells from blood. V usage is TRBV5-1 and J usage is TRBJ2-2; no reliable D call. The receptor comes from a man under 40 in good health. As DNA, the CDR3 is TGCGCCAGCAGCTTGGCACGGTTCCCGGGCTGGGAGCTGTTTTTT. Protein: CASSLARFPGWELFF.